This T cell receptor beta chain was found in a study of regulatory T cells in long-lasting Graves disease. Libraries of TCR beta came from iRepertoire HTBI primers plus Arm-PCR of CDR3 regions. TCRdb re-derived calls from the multiplex PCR reads in MiXCR, one entry per CDR3 protein. The data hold hundreds of thousands of distinct CDR3 sequences, with roughly 15% observed a single time. The CDR3 covers 14 residues. Germline CDR1 reads MDHEN; CDR2 reads SYDVKM. Trimming cost V 4 bases and J 3 bases, with 13 bases left between them. This clonotype was found many times. Time point indicated: newly diagnosed GD, antithyroid drugs for less than 3 months. Preparation of the TCR library used RNA extracted from PBMCs. The sample was also reused in another study, on T cells in Graves' hyperthyroidism and ophthalmopathy. That investigation notes: Uncontrolled infection, other autoimmune disease, pregnancy or lactation barred patients from enrollment. With a median lead of 6.5 months before onset, the model predicted ophthalmopathy.

The clonotype comes from a woman aged 25 to 39 with Graves disease. The chain links TRBV28 to TRBJ2-7; D is undetermined. Material: peripheral blood mononuclear cells (PBMCs), obtained at new diagnosis, from a patient treated with antithyroid drugs. The CDR3 DNA reads as TGTGCCAGCAGTTCCCCCCCGGGCCGCTACGAGCAGTACTTC. Translating gives CASSSPPGRYEQYF.